This T cell receptor (beta chain) was documented in a study of cytomegalovirus exposure and HLA in healthy donors. 60 Vbeta and 13 Jbeta primers were used in PCR. Data came from immunoSEQ multiplex PCR; TCRdb stores just in-frame clones and leaves some out. The data hold about 140,000 clones, with 75% to 90% observed a single time. V lost 4 bases and J lost 1, with 11 bases in between. The CDR3 totals 15 residues. The germline V gene encodes CDR1 MNHNS and CDR2 SASEGT. The source material was PBMCs. The rearrangement links TRBV6-1 to TRBJ1-5, with a weak D call TRBD1 (5 bases). This clonotype was obtained from a female donor in good health and CMV-seronegative. The CDR3 DNA follows: TGTGCCAGCAGTGGACGACAGATGAGCAATCAGCCCCAGCATTTT. Its protein is CASSGRQMSNQPQHF.